This TCR beta chain appears in the sequencing data of a study of STAT3 mutations in large granular lymphocyte leukemia. Across the whole study: Over half of T-LGLL patients had one or more immunosuppressive regimens. Findings of the study overall: Variable sampling intervals and differing treatment regimens complicated linking therapy response to TCR clonal burden changes. Every T-cell large granular lymphocyte leukemia patient had at least one immunodominant TCR beta clonotype. A small but highly pathogenic clone may have been missed.

The CDR3 contains 14 residues. Per the germline V gene, CDR1 is MDHEN and CDR2 is SYDVKM. V dropped 3 bases and J dropped 5; count of bases not matched to a gene: 6. As concerns this clone: Its antigen is unknown.

TCRdb keeps only in-frame clones here, not all; method: immunoSEQ multiplex PCR. Altogether under 20,000 clones are present, about 90% being singletons, with the ten largest covering nearly 45%. The sequenced sample was peripheral blood mononuclear cells. The genes are TRBV28 and TRBJ2-7; 8 nucleotides align to TRBD1. The source of this sequence is a man aged 60 to 75 with T-cell large granular lymphocyte leukemia. Some clones in this sample may be carry-over from other donors' samples. The CDR3 spells CASSLDRVKDEQYF. The CDR3 nucleotides are TGTGCCAGCAGTTTGGACAGGGTGAAGGACGAGCAGTACTTC. Full variable domain (outside the CDR3, taken from reference TRBV28 and TRBJ2-7): DVKVTQSSRYLVKRTGEKVFLECVQDMDHENMFWYRQDPGLGLRLIYFSYDVKMKEKGDIPEGYSVSREKKERFSLILESASTNQTSMYLCASSLDRVKDEQYFGPGTRLTVT.